This note documents a single T cell receptor (beta chain) sequence. Its antigen is still unknown. V was cut by 6 bases and J by 0 bases, with 12 bases left in between. Germline V gene data show CDR1 as MNHEY and CDR2 as SVGAGI. The CDR3 covers 15 residues. These data originate in a study of OX40 agonist ivuxolimab in advanced cancers. General observations from the study: The work left the antigen specificity of expanded peripheral T cells undetermined. Dose levels from 0.1 to 3.0 mg/kg saw CD4+ and CD8+ blood T cells expand clonally by week 6. More expanded clones were found, on average, in CD8+ than in CD4+ T cells. Some patients without response likewise showed low normalized clonal expansion.

Some clones are missing from TCRdb's copy, which holds only in-frame ones; the method was immunoSEQ multiplex PCR. Here the sample spans about 79,000 clones, 94% being singletons. This TCR was recovered from an adult with an advanced solid tumor such as melanoma, head and neck, liver or kidney cancer. V is TRBV6-5 and J is TRBJ2-1, with TRBD2 as a possible D gene (5 bases). Sequenced material: CD4+ or CD8+ T cells sorted from blood, taken in a trial of the OX40 agonist ivuxolimab. This CDR3 reads CASSQLVNSYNEQFF. DNA for the CDR3: TGTGCCAGCAGCCAACTAGTAAACTCCTACAATGAGCAGTTCTTC.